This T cell receptor (beta chain) was identified in a study of CD8 T cells in Susac syndrome. The CDR3 is 14 amino acids. Looked up from germline, CDR1 is LNHDA and CDR2 is SQIVND (reference sequence). Trimming took off 7 bases at V and 7 bases at J, with 19 bases between the two ends. Reverse transcription used roughly 0.45 to 1 ug RNA and random hexamers. Amplification of TCR beta CDR3 across 54 Vbeta and 13 Jbeta was performed with immunoSEQ multiplex PCR. Each CDR3 protein gets one entry after TCRdb re-called the immunoSEQ multiplex PCR reads with MiXCR. This table holds fewer than 150,000 distinct CDR3 sequences, 90% to 95% found once. TCR beta from blood CD8+ and CD4+ T cells was sequenced. Each multiple sclerosis control was a treatment-naive patient with relapsing-remitting disease that was either stable or active. TEMRA cells were enriched by FACS, and CD4+ and CD8+ T cells were negatively isolated.

Sequencing input: CD4+ T cells from PBMCs. The receptor was isolated from a human donor with multiple sclerosis. The rearrangement uses TRBV19 and TRBJ1-2, with D tentatively TRBD1 (6 bases). DNA for the CDR3: TGTGCCAGTACCCCCCCAGGGGTTAGGAGTGGCTACACCTTC. It yields the protein CASTPPGVRSGYTF.